This T cell receptor beta chain was obtained from a study of T cell repertoires in aging, cancer and after chemotherapy. Across the whole study: The whole study produced a dataset of approximately 10 million TCR reads.

About this clonotype itself: Its antigen is unknown.

Study-wide points: Rebound thymic output was suggested by rising median generation probability during chemotherapy in each cancer cohort.

A mixed TRB-A/B primer pool amplified rearranged TRB by multiplex touch-down PCR. Each CDR3 protein is one row after TCRdb ran MiXCR on the multiplex PCR reads. Found here are thousands of distinct CDR3 sequences, 32% of them singletons; the top ten hold around 4%. TCR beta rearrangements were amplified from peripheral blood genomic DNA. Deletions cut 6 bases from V and 5 bases from J, with 10 bases between. This CDR3 has 12 amino acids. Germline assignment: CDR1 SGHDN and CDR2 FVKESK. The source is a human donor in good health. The rearrangement links TRBV14 to TRBJ1-1; D gene uncertain. The sequenced sample consisted of blood. Here the CDR3 reads CASRSLGTEAFF. The CDR3 nucleotides are TGTGCCAGCAGGTCCCTCGGGACTGAAGCTTTCTTT.